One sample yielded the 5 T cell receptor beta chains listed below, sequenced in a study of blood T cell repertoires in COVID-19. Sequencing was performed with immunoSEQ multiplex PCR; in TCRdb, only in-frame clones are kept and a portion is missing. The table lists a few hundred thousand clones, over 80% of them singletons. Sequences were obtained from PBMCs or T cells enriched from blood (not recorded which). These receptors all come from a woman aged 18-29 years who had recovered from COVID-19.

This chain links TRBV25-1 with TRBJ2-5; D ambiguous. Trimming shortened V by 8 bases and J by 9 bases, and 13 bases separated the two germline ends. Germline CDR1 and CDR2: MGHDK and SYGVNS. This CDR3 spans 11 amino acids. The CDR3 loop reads CASANPAAQYF. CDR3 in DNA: TGTGCCAGCGCCAATCCGGCGGCCCAGTACTTC.

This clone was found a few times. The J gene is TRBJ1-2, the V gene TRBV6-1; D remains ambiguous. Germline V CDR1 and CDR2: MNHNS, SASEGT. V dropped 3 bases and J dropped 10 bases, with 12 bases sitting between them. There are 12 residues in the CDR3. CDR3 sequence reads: CASSERSFLYTF. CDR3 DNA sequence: TGTGCCAGCAGTGAGCGTTCTTTCCTCTACACCTTC.

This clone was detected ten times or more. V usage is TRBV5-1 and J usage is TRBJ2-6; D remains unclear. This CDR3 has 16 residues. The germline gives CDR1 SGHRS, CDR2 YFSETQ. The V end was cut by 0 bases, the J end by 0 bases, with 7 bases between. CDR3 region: CASSLGGSSGANVLTF. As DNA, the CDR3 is TGCGCCAGCAGCTTGGGAGGCTCCTCTGGGGCCAACGTCCTGACTTTC.

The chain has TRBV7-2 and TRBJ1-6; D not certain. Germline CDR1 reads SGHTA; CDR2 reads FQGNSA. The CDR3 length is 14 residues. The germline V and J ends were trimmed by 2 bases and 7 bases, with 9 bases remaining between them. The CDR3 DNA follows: TGTGCCAGCAGCTTACACAGCGGGAATTCACCCCTCCACTTT. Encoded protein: CASSLHSGNSPLHF.

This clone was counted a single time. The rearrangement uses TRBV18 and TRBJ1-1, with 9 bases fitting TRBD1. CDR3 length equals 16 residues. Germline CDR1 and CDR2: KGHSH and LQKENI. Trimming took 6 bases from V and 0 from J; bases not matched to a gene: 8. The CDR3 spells CASSEMGQGLNTEAFF. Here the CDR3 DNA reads TGTGCCAGCTCGGAGATGGGACAGGGCCTGAACACTGAAGCTTTCTTT.